This is a list of T cell receptor beta chains from one sample in a study of blood T cell repertoires in COVID-19. The method was immunoSEQ multiplex PCR; TCRdb's version includes in-frame clones alone and lacks a portion of them. The sample has 200,000 to 250,000 clones; around 82% are singletons. Source material: peripheral blood. The receptors stem from a human donor in a cohort sampled during active COVID-19. Each CDR3 is given with its conserved first and last residue. A D gene is named only where the DNA matches it firmly. Clone size appears in some rows only: once, few, many, or a class for an expanded clone.

j_call | d_call | clone_size | v_call | cdr3_aa | cdr3_nt
TRBJ2-2 | . | . | TRBV7-6 | CASSLTGWGLTNTGELFF | TGTGCCAGCAGCTTAACAGGTTGGGGCTTAACGAACACCGGGGAGCTGTTTTTT
TRBJ1-2 | . | . | TRBV28 | CASRVNQGHYGYTF | TGTGCCAGCAGGGTGAACCAGGGCCACTATGGCTACACCTTC
TRBJ2-2 | . | . | TRBV9 | CASSTPRGNTGELFF | TGTGCCAGCAGCACCCCCAGGGGCAACACCGGGGAGCTGTTTTTT
TRBJ2-3 | . | once | TRBV18 | CASSPTFSTDTQYF | TGTGCCAGCTCACCCACTTTTAGCACAGATACGCAGTATTTT
TRBJ2-7 | . | . | TRBV13 | CASSLGGAARDEQYF | TGTGCCAGCAGCTTAGGAGGGGCGGCCCGGGACGAGCAGTACTTC
TRBJ2-7 | . | . | TRBV24-1 | CATSGSPSTEQYF | TGTGCCACCAGTGGATCCCCGAGCACCGAGCAGTACTTC
TRBJ1-2 | . | . | TRBV5-8 | CASSFRQLPNYGYTF | TGTGCCAGCAGCTTTCGACAGCTTCCTAACTATGGCTACACCTTC
TRBJ2-7 | . | . | TRBV27 | CASSSNRDSYEQYF | TGTGCCAGCAGTTCAAACAGGGATTCCTACGAGCAGTACTTC
TRBJ1-5 | . | once | TRBV10-3 | CAISESDSQPQHF | TGTGCCATCAGTGAGTCTGACAGCCAGCCCCAGCATTTT
TRBJ1-1 | . | . | TRBV28 | CASSPPGPQGTEAFF | TGTGCCAGCAGTCCTCCGGGCCCCCAGGGCACTGAAGCTTTCTTT